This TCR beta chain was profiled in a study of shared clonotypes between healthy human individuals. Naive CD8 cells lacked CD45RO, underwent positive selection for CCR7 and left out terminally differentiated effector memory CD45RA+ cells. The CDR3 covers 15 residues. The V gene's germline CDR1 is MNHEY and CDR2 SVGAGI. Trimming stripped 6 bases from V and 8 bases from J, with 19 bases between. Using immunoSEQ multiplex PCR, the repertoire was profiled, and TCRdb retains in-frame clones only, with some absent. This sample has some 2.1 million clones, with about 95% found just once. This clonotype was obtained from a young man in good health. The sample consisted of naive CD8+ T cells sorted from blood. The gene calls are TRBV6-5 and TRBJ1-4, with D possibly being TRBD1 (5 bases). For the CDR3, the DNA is TGTGCCAGCAGCCCAGCGGGAGGGGACCACGAAAAACTGTTTTTT. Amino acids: CASSPAGGDHEKLFF.